This entry describes one T cell receptor beta chain. Its binding antigen is unknown. Base qualities are not at hand, and no much larger clone is one base apart. The cohort comprised 666 healthy bone marrow donors. At the time of sampling, all cohort members were nominally healthy, though unrecorded immune exposures were likely present. The donor was CMV seropositive and was included in the group of 300 or so seropositive cohort members. Each donor provided a peripheral blood sample, and peripheral blood mononuclear cells were used for TCR beta sequencing. The Qiagen DNeasy Blood Extraction Kit was used to extract genomic DNA from the blood cell samples. These data originate in a study of cytomegalovirus exposure and HLA in healthy donors (dated by TCRdb to the late 2010s). Broadly, across the study: An earlier analysis of 550 to 700 of the donors reported 250 to 350 Gb of sequence data and 117 million unique TCR beta sequences from approximately 180 million T cells. An early release that covered about 600 HLA-typed donors contained about 300 gigabases of sequencing data and tens of millions of unique TCR sequences. Among the roughly 410 genotyped donors, approximately 77% belonged to the genetic ancestry cluster associated with self-reported Caucasian donors. The aim of the study was to test whether cataloging public T cell receptors could identify signatures of past pathogen exposure. Using immunosequencing, the study profiled T cell repertoires from roughly 650 subjects and related those repertoires to cytomegalovirus serostatus. Besides the first cohort of about 730 subjects, a separate validation cohort made up of 120 different subjects was used. High-throughput TCR immunosequencing, statistical association of individual TCRs with disease status, and machine learning were combined to predict cytomegalovirus infection status. To study patterns of TCR occurrence, a later analysis re-analyzed previously published TCR beta repertoires from around 700 donors and added high-resolution HLA genotyping. Rather than drawing on any new phenotypic data, the later analysis identified candidate immune exposures from TCR beta sequences and the way those sequences occurred across donors. To decide whether each TCR beta V gene segment behaved as functional or pseudogenic, an earlier analysis of 587 of the donors relied on high-throughput TCR beta sequencing. Alongside the repertoire data, information on donor age, sex, ethnicity and CMV serostatus was compiled. In a later genetic analysis, genome-wide SNP genotypes for about 65% of the 666 donors were used, and that subset was treated as a discovery cohort. All discovery cohort repertoires had been generated using a single sequencing platform. HLA typing included class I and class II loci at four-digit resolution. The number of donors typed differed by locus, with about 620-630 for A, B, C, DRB1 and DQB1, around 560 for DQA1, over 600 for DPA1, and over 400 for DPB1. A handful of DR-DQ haplotypes were treated as single units for association and clustering because of strong linkage in the cohort. Among approximately 370 genotyped donors of the cohort, an average of around 250,000 unique TCR beta nucleotide sequences was sequenced per donor, of which about 20% were non-productive.

Based on the germline V gene, the CDR1 and CDR2 sequences are SGHTA and FQGTGA. The CDR3 measures 16 amino acids from cysteine to phenylalanine. The read is trimmed to its CDR3 DNA, 48 bases read in frame from base 1. From V the trimming removes 5 bases and from J it removes 6 bases, while the gene matches leave 12 bases of the junction unaccounted for. Overall results and qualifications from the work: Across donors, most TCR sequences were observed very rarely, whereas some public TCRs were present in many individuals. An earlier analysis of some 560 of the donors showed that most TCR beta V segments appeared in productive rearrangements either about 87% or about 30% of the time, which broadly matched IMGT annotations. In a later analysis, the rate of TCR association differed among HLA loci, with DRB1 alleles having the most associated TCRs and HLA-C alleles having the fewest. Correlated functional status among segregating V segments might reflect linkage disequilibrium, but an unknown experimental factor could not be ruled out. An association between a missense DCLRE1C variant and V-gene and J-gene trimming of TCR beta chains was found in a later genetic analysis and replicated in an independent cohort. In a later analysis, HLA-associated TCR beta chains showed more clonal expansion and lower generation probabilities than non-associated chains that were equally common. A later analysis found that most CMV-associated TCR beta chains appeared HLA-restricted, with HLA associations seemingly driven largely by CMV exposure. The cohort was sequenced for TCR beta chains only, and without alpha or paired-chain data the features that could be detected were limited. The authors suggested that the approach could potentially be generalized to other disease states and immunological phenotypes. Assigning TCR associations to individual alleles was difficult when HLA alleles, especially DR and DQ, strongly co-occurred. Specific HLA alleles were associated with 15,000 to 20,000 TCR beta sequences at a false discovery rate of 0.05 in a later analysis. CMV serostatus was the only immune exposure information available for the cohort. Several of the top co-occurrence clusters appeared to be linked to parvovirus B19, influenza, CMV and Epstein-Barr virus, according to a later analysis. A further reported finding was that TCR beta sequences accurately predicted the HLA-A and HLA-B alleles for most subjects in the first cohort. Because counts were too low, some 17 rarely observed V segments, including chromosome 9 orphons, were excluded from the earlier analysis of 587 of the donors. Because HLA typing was missing for some donors at each locus, association tests included only the typed subset. A total of roughly 160 TCR beta chains were listed by the study as associated with cytomegalovirus. Three of the identified cytomegalovirus-associated TCR beta chains were confirmed in vitro to be specific for cytomegalovirus antigens. The presence/absence analyses assumed that sequencing depth was roughly uniform across donors, and that assumption may not be true. The classifier was reported to diagnose cytomegalovirus status with high specificity and sensitivity in both the original and validation cohorts. Some IMGT-functional V segments, including TRBV6-2 and TRBV6-3, could not be told apart with the 87-base-pair reads, so those segments were excluded. A cluster of highly shared sequence variants was judged likely to represent a technical artifact of the sequencing pipeline. In a later genetic analysis, fewer N-insertions in productive TCRs were reported among donors in an Asian-associated ancestry cluster than the approximately 670-donor mean.

Libraries came from the immunoSEQ multiplex PCR assay. For the multiplex PCR, a mixture combining 60 forward primers for TCR Vbeta segments and 13 reverse primers for TCR Jbeta segments was used. The CDR3 region of rearranged TCR beta genes was amplified from genomic DNA by a multiplex PCR assay. The amplified TCR beta libraries were sequenced on the Illumina HiSeq System as 87-base-pair reads. Regarding the original processing steps: Across the 500 to 750 repertoires, a later analysis counted tens of millions of unique TCR beta chains, some 11 million of which were shared by at least two donors. Raw reads were error-corrected and collapsed into unique sequences with a nearest-neighbor algorithm that merged closely related sequences to remove PCR and sequencing errors. CDR3 sequences were aligned to IMGT reference sequences to assign V, D and J gene segments. For a sequence to be retained, a match of at least six nucleotides was required to both a V gene segment and a J gene segment. A rearrangement was called productive if the CDR3 had no stop codons and remained in frame with V and J, and every other rearrangement was called non-productive. CDR3 was defined according to IMGT convention as the region running from the second conserved V-encoded cysteine to the conserved J-encoded phenylalanine. In an earlier analysis of more than 550 of the donors, sequences lacking an unambiguous match to a single V gene segment were excluded. An earlier analysis of roughly 590 of the donors called V segments functional above 56.7% productive rearrangements and segregating when the between-donor standard deviation exceeded 5%. To diagnose cytomegalovirus status from the catalog of TCR beta chain sequences, a statistical classification framework was built. V and J gene assignment, in a later analysis, came from comparing TCR nucleotide sequences with IMGT/GENE-DB human TR gene sequences. In a later analysis, CDR3 sequences and most-parsimonious VDJ recombination scenarios were assigned using the TCRdist pipeline. In a later analysis, each TCR beta chain was defined by its CDR3 amino acid sequence together with its V-gene family, and reads lacking a unique V-gene family were excluded. To address suspected cross-contamination and a sequencing artifact, a later analysis removed a few hundred highly shared, low-generation-probability nucleotide sequences. In a later analysis, a clonal expansion index was calculated for each public chain from normalized within-repertoire ranks of inferred template counts. A later analysis computed generation probabilities with a VDJ recombination model fitted to out-of-frame rearrangements, and checked the results against IGoR. A later analysis scored TCR-TCR, TCR-HLA and TCR-CMV co-occurrence with hypergeometric tests, applying a repertoire-size bias correction to TCR pairs. To estimate false discovery rates, a later analysis permuted the HLA or CMV assignments 20 times. In a later analysis, co-occurring TCRs were grouped using DBSCAN, and TCRdist sequence similarity was added for clustering within HLA-allele-positive subsets. For co-occurrence clustering, repertoires with fewer than 30,000 or more than 120,000 public chains were excluded, along with roughly 5 repertoires with anomalous nucleotide sharing. Held by TCRdb, this immuneACCESS table contains in-frame sequences only and omits some clones. Under half of the omission traces to an unresolved V gene where checked; the cause of the rest is unknown. That table supplies the V and J calls and clone size; D and trimming were determined from the DNA. The sample yields over 100,000 clones; around 63% were counted once. The top ten hold about 9.1% of the sample.

This TCR derives from a man aged 35 to 55 in good health and CMV-seropositive. Rearrangement joined TRBV7-3 to TRBJ2-3, with 9 bases aligning to TRBD2. Sequenced: PBMCs. The CDR3 region: CASSPRGSGGADTQYF. The nucleotide sequence is given as TGTGCCAGCAGCCCTCGGGGTAGCGGGGGAGCGGATACGCAGTATTTT.